This is a list of T cell receptor beta chains from one sample in a study of control samples from healthy donors and cancer patients. Measured with immunoSEQ multiplex PCR; TCRdb has only the in-frame clones, and not every one. The sample records approximately 140,000 clones, just under 90% being singletons. What was sequenced was PBMCs. These TCRs come from a man in his forties or fifties with head and neck cancer. The CDR3 runs from the conserved cysteine through the conserved F or W.

CASRTATRDEQFF	TRBV11-2	TRBJ2-1	13
CASSYPQGASDTQYF	TRBV6-6	TRBJ2-3	15
CASSPLAAGASYEQYF	TRBV7-6	TRBJ2-7	16
CASSRDGNTEAFF	TRBV7-3	TRBJ1-1	13
CASSYSGQGGWQPQHF	TRBV6-5	TRBJ1-5	16
CASSPQAGRAYGNTIYF	TRBV9	TRBJ1-3	17
CASSIRVAGSYNEQFF	TRBV19	TRBJ2-1	16
CASSHTREWHEQYF	TRBV7-9	TRBJ2-7	14
CASSFPNTGELFF	TRBV27	TRBJ2-2	13
CAWSDTVSNSPLHF	TRBV30	TRBJ1-6	14
CASSVGGNIQYF	TRBV19	TRBJ2-4	12
CASSLTSGGLSYEQYF	TRBV5-1	TRBJ2-7	16
CASSPGSRASRYEQYF	TRBV7-2	TRBJ2-7	16
CASSLAGRSPYNEQFF	TRBV5-4	TRBJ2-1	16
CASSLETSGVDEQFF	TRBV5-1	TRBJ2-1	15
CASSLGGHDTEAFF	TRBV9	TRBJ1-1	14
CATSGDTNYNEQFF	TRBV24-1	TRBJ2-1	14
CASSPGQGISFAYEQYF	TRBV18	TRBJ2-7	17
CASSAPGQITYEQYF	TRBV4-1	TRBJ2-7	15
CASSGGQENTEAFF	TRBV5-4	TRBJ1-1	14
CATSPGRGTEAFF	TRBV24-1	TRBJ1-1	13
CASSLRDLVETQYF	TRBV5-4	TRBJ2-5	14
CASSEARGLTYNEQFF	TRBV6-1	TRBJ2-1	16
CASSLDMEEYTF	TRBV7-6	TRBJ1-2	12
CASSDLGTAQETQYF	TRBV7-2	TRBJ2-5	15
CASSYSTEYEQYF	TRBV6-5	TRBJ2-7	13
CASSLAGTRYNSPLHF	TRBV5-1	TRBJ1-6	16
CASSEPGLAIEQYF	TRBV6-5	TRBJ2-7	14
CASSRQGYSNQPQHF	TRBV7-2	TRBJ1-5	15
CASSFSGSTDTQYF	TRBV3-1/TRBV3-2	TRBJ2-3	14
CASSLEGTAPYEQYF	TRBV7-9	TRBJ2-7	15
CATSRVTTDTQYF	TRBV15	TRBJ2-3	13
CASSLDNSPLHF	TRBV12-3/TRBV12-4	TRBJ1-6	12
CASSLWGGQPQHF	TRBV5-4	TRBJ1-5	13
CSVRYAGGEAFF	TRBV29-1	TRBJ1-1	12
CASTKTGGADGYTF	TRBV9	TRBJ1-2	14
CASSLGDWEQYF	TRBV12-3/TRBV12-4	TRBJ2-7	12
CASSLSGGTKNIQYF	TRBV3-1/TRBV3-2	TRBJ2-4	15
CASSLAAGDGWYGYTF	TRBV7-6	TRBJ1-2	16
CASSEYAGSYNEQFF	TRBV6-1	TRBJ2-1	15
CATSRENSPGTTYEQYF	TRBV15	TRBJ2-7	17
CASSPSGQGTGKSYEQYF	TRBV7-9	TRBJ2-7	18
CASSLDAMNTEAFF	TRBV5-1	TRBJ1-1	14
CAISQGGDTIYF	TRBV10-3	TRBJ1-3	12
CASSPLQNQETQYF	TRBV5-5	TRBJ2-5	14
CASSLTDTQYF	TRBV5-6	TRBJ2-3	11
CASSTAGVGSEKLFF	TRBV19	TRBJ1-4	15
CASSPDGSTDTQYF	TRBV18	TRBJ2-3	14